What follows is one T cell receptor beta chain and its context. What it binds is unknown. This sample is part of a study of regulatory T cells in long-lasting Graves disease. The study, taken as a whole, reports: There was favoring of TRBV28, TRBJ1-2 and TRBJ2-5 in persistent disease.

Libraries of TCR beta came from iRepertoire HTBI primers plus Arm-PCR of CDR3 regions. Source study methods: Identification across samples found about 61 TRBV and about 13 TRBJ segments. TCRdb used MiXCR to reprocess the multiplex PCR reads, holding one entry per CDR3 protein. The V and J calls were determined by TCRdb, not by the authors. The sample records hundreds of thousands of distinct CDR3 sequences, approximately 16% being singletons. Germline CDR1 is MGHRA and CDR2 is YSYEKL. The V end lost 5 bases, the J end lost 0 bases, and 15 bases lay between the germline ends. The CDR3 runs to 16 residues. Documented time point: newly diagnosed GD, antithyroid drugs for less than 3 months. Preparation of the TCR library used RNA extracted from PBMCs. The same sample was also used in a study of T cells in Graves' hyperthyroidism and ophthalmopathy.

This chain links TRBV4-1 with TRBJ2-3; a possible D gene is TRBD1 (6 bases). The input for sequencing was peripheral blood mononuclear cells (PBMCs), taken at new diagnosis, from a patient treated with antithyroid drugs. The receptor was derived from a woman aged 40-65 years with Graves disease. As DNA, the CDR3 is TGCGCCAGCAGCGTTCAGGGGTCGTTGAGCACAGATACGCAGTATTTT. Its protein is CASSVQGSLSTDTQYF.